The T cell receptor beta chain under discussion was sequenced for a study of blood T cell repertoires in COVID-19. In the study overall: Material from acute and convalescent COVID-19 was sourced from the United States, Italy and Spain. T cells, B-cell-depleted T cells, or PBMCs provided the cDNA or gDNA that served as material.

Original methodology: It was from reference gene primer amplification that nucleated cell counts were estimated. This table comes from immunoSEQ multiplex PCR, and its TCRdb copy is limited to in-frame clones, with some not included. V and J calls and clone size are those listed in that table; D and trimming were worked out from the DNA. The repertoire consists of 150,000 to 200,000 clones, with 75% to 90% occurring once and the leading ten covering around 7.5%. The CDR3 consists of 15 residues. V lost 8 bases to trimming and J lost 5 bases; unmatched junction nucleotides: 11. Germline V gene sequence: CDR1 WNHNN, CDR2 SYGVQD (reference sequence).

The specimen was peripheral blood. The clonotype comes from a woman aged 55-75 years with acute or convalescent COVID-19. The gene calls are TRBV10-1 and TRBJ2-5, with TRBD2 identical over 10 bases. In nucleotides, the CDR3 is TGCGCCAGCGAAACAGCGGGAGGGCCGTGGGAGACCCAGTACTTC. This sequence encodes CASETAGGPWETQYF.